This TCR beta chain was recovered during a study of ipilimumab plus nivolumab after autologous stem cell transplantation. The method was immunoSEQ multiplex PCR; TCRdb's version includes in-frame clones alone and lacks a portion of them. Counted here are approximately 80,000 clones, 83% occurring once; the ten biggest clones make up about 2.2%. CDR3 length: 14 residues. V shed 7 bases and J 1 base; nucleotides not matched to a gene: 1. The V gene's germline CDR1 is SGHNT and CDR2 YYREEE (reference sequence). Ipilimumab, 1 mg/kg, started 14 to 28 days after autologous transplant. The TCR sequence derives from a male donor with diffuse large B-cell lymphoma. The V call is TRBV5-4, the J call TRBJ2-3; the match to TRBD1 covers 12 bases. The input for sequencing was PBMCs, taken in a trial of ipilimumab plus nivolumab as post-transplant consolidation. The CDR3 spells CASGTGGGTDTQYF. The CDR3 coding sequence is TGTGCCAGCGGGACAGGGGGCGGCACAGATACGCAGTATTTT.